Listed below are T cell receptor beta chains from one sample, sequenced in a study of control samples from healthy donors and cancer patients. Libraries were prepared by immunoSEQ multiplex PCR; TCRdb keeps only in-frame clonotypes and omits some of them. The sample includes some 120,000 clones, 75% to 95% of them seen just once. Input material: blood. All receptors derive from a man younger than 35 in good health. Both conserved end residues are part of each CDR3. For some rows the clone size is stated as once, few or many, or as a class when expanded; others skip it.

>16|NA|TRBJ2-3|TRBV5-4
CASSLGGRPSTDTQYF
>13|once|TRBJ1-1|TRBV12-5
CASGFSGNTEAFF
>14|NA|TRBJ1-5|TRBV5-1
CASSQQGGNQPQHF
>14|NA|TRBJ2-7|TRBV11-2
CASSLEGGNYEQYF
>15|NA|TRBJ2-7|TRBV7-9
CASSLDRILPYEQYF
>12|NA|TRBJ2-3|TRBV12-3/TRBV12-4
CASSGPPDTQYF
>13|NA|TRBJ1-5|TRBV7-6
CASSGRGDQPQHF
>16|NA|TRBJ2-7|TRBV5-4
CASSLNELRIGGEQYF
>13|NA|TRBJ2-7|TRBV12-5
CASGQDGPHEQYF
>16|NA|TRBJ2-7|TRBV6-1
CASSEAPGPHLYEQYF
>14|NA|TRBJ1-2|TRBV11-2
CASSLGGQGYGYTF
>12|NA|TRBJ1-1|TRBV27
CASGGQDAEAFF
>14|NA|TRBJ2-3|TRBV13
CASSPDRGADTQYF
>16|NA|TRBJ2-5|TRBV6-4
CASGNQMDWPQETQYF
>15|NA|TRBJ1-3|TRBV9
CASSVGGRFGNTIYF
>12|NA|TRBJ2-2|TRBV3-1/TRBV3-2
CASRAGRGELFF
>17|NA|TRBJ1-5|TRBV19
CASSQGGGTDYNQPQHF
>16|NA|TRBJ1-2|TRBV9
CASSVGGGGEGDGYTF
>15|NA|TRBJ1-2|TRBV7-2
CASSTPGQAFYGYTF
>14|once|TRBJ1-2|TRBV6-5
CASGLDRGYYGYTF
>16|NA|TRBJ2-3|TRBV25-1
CASSSTGSTGTDTQYF
>13|once|TRBJ1-1|TRBV12-3/TRBV12-4
CASSLKANTEAFF
>14|NA|TRBJ1-2|TRBV30
CAWSSLGATVGYTF
>15|NA|TRBJ2-3|TRBV11-1
CASSLGAGPRSTQYF
>17|NA|TRBJ1-3|TRBV19
CASSIAPFKSSGNTIYF
>15|NA|TRBJ2-7|TRBV9
CASSQDPQRDYEQYF
>15|NA|TRBJ2-1|TRBV7-2
CASNNAGLMNNEQFF
>15|NA|TRBJ1-4|TRBV10-3
CAISDGGATNEKLFF
>12|NA|TRBJ1-4|TRBV29-1
CSVDRGEEKLFF
>13|once|TRBJ1-5|TRBV12-3/TRBV12-4
CASSSIPNQPQHF
>14|NA|TRBJ1-4|TRBV6-1
CASSEGDRDEKLFF
>16|NA|TRBJ2-7|TRBV9
CASSVDGQGAIYEQYF
>12|NA|TRBJ2-2|TRBV29-1
CSVSPAAGELFF
>13|NA|TRBJ1-1|TRBV19
CASSIEGGTEAFF
>15|once|TRBJ2-1|TRBV11-2
CASSLAGGAYNEQFF
>15|NA|TRBJ1-5|TRBV11-2
CASSLDNGYNQPQHF
>15|NA|TRBJ1-5|TRBV6-5
CASSSYRASNQPQHF
>15|NA|TRBJ1-6|TRBV7-3
CASSLTGEWDSPLHF
>17|NA|TRBJ1-2|TRBV7-6
CASSLGPPGQDPYGYTF
>15|NA|TRBJ2-1|TRBV5-1
CASSLLPGHSNEQFF
>16|once|TRBJ1-2|TRBV5-6
CASSLDLGRGKDGYTF
>19|NA|TRBJ1-3|TRBV6-2/TRBV6-3
CASSYEGRDRTFSGNTIYF
>12|NA|TRBJ2-3|TRBV6-5
CASRDSSDTQYF
>12|NA|TRBJ2-1|TRBV11-2
CASSSGGFEQFF
>14|once|TRBJ1-2|TRBV3-1/TRBV3-2
CASSQERRAYGYTF
>13|NA|TRBJ1-1|TRBV11-2
CASSLGQHTEAFF
>13|NA|TRBJ1-4|TRBV27
CASSFSLLEKLFF
>13|NA|TRBJ2-3|TRBV3-1/TRBV3-2
CASSQDPADTQYF
>16|NA|TRBJ2-1|TRBV25-1
CASSEPTGRLKFEQFF
>15|NA|TRBJ2-5|TRBV6-5
CASRRSSQLFETQYF